This TCR beta chain was retrieved from a study of OX40 agonist ivuxolimab in advanced cancers. The protocol was immunoSEQ multiplex PCR, while the TCRdb copy is restricted to in-frame clones and leaves out a portion. The sample shows some 20,000 clones, over 80% of them seen only once. The CDR3 is 15 amino acids. Germline CDR1 MGHRA, CDR2 YSYEKL. V shed 2 bases and J shed 2 bases, with 13 bases lying between them. The sample consisted of CD4+ or CD8+ T cells sorted from blood, taken in a trial of the OX40 agonist ivuxolimab. This sequence was found in an adult with an advanced solid tumor such as melanoma, head and neck, liver or kidney cancer. The rearrangement links TRBV4-1 to TRBJ2-7, with a tentative D call TRBD1 (6 bases). CDR3 sequence reads: CASSQLHRDTYEQYF. As DNA, the CDR3 is TGCGCCAGCAGCCAACTTCACAGGGATACCTACGAGCAGTACTTC.